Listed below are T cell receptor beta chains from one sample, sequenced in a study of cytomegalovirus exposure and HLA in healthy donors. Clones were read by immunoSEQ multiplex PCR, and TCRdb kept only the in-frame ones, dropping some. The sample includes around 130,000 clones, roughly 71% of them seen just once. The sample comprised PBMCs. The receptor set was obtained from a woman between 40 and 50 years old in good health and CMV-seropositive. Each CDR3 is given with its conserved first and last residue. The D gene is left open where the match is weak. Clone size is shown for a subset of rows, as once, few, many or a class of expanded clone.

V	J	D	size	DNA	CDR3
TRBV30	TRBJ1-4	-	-	TGTGCCTACCAAGGCAGGGTGCATGAAAAACTGTTTTTT	CAYQGRVHEKLFF
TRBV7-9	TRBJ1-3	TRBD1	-	TGTGCCAGCAGCCCCCGGACAGGGGCTGGAAACACCATATATTTT	CASSPRTGAGNTIYF
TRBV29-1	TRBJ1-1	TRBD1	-	TGCAGCGCTCCGACAGGGGCGAACATGAACACTGAAGCTTTCTTT	CSAPTGANMNTEAFF
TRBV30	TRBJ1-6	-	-	TGTGCCTGGAGTGGGGGACTGTCGAGCTCCTATAATTCACCCCTCCACTTT	CAWSGGLSSSYNSPLHF
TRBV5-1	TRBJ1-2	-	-	TGCGCCAGCAGCTTGGGGGAGGGAGGCTACACCTTC	CASSLGEGGYTF
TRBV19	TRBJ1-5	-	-	TGTGCCAGTAGTTCCGTATATCCCGGTAGCAATCAGCCCCAGCATTTT	CASSSVYPGSNQPQHF
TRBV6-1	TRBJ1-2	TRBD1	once	TGTGCCGGATCCGGGACAGGCTATGGCTACACCTTC	CAGSGTGYGYTF
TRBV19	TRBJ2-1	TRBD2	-	TGTGCCAGTATCTCCGGGGCTAGCGGGAGTAGCTACAATGAGCAGTTCTTC	CASISGASGSSYNEQFF
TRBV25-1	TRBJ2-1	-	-	TGTGCCAGCAGCGCTCGGAGTCGAAATGAGCAGTTCTTC	CASSARSRNEQFF
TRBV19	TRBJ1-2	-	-	TGTGCCAGTAGTCGTGTGAACACATTGGTAAATGACTACACCTTC	CASSRVNTLVNDYTF
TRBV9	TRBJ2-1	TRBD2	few	TGTGCCAGCAGCGCCCACATCGTGGGAGGGTACAATGAGCAGTTCTTC	CASSAHIVGGYNEQFF
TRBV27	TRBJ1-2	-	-	TGTGCCAGCAGTCCCCAGGGAAGTGGTGGCTACACCTTC	CASSPQGSGGYTF
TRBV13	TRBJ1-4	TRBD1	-	TGTGCCAGCAGCTTAAACAGGGGGGTCCGTGAGGCTAATGAAAAACTGTTTTTT	CASSLNRGVREANEKLFF
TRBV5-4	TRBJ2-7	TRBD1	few	TGTGCCAGCAGCTTGGGGTCAGGGGGCGTGGTAGCCTACGAGCAGTACTTC	CASSLGSGGVVAYEQYF
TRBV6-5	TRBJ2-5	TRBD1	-	TGTGCCAGCAGTTACGACAGGGTTTTAGGCGAGACCCAGTACTTC	CASSYDRVLGETQYF
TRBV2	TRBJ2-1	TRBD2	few	TGTGCCAGCAGTGACAGGGCTAGCGGTACCTACAATGAGCAGTTCTTC	CASSDRASGTYNEQFF
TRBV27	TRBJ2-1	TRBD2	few	TGTGCCAGCAGTTCCCCCGGGACTAGCGGGAGGCCTAGCTCCTACAATGAGCAGTTCTTC	CASSSPGTSGRPSSYNEQFF
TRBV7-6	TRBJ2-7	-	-	TGTGCCAGCAGCTTAGAGGCCGGGGAGGACCACGAGCAGTACTTC	CASSLEAGEDHEQYF
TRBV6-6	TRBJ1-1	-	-	TGTGCCAGCAGTTATCGGGAAAATGAAGCTTTCTTT	CASSYRENEAFF
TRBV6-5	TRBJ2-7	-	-	TGTGCCAGCAGTTCAGGCAGCTACGAGCAGTACTTC	CASSSGSYEQYF
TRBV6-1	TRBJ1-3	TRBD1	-	TGTGCCAGCAGTGAAGAGGGGGCTACTGGAAACACCATATATTTT	CASSEEGATGNTIYF
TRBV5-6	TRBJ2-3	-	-	TGTGCCAGCAGCTTGCTCAGCCAGGGAAGCACAGATACGCAGTATTTT	CASSLLSQGSTDTQYF
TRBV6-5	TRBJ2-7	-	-	TGTGCCAGCAGTTACTCGGCCAGTCTGGTCGAGCAGTACTTC	CASSYSASLVEQYF
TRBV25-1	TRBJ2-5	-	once	TGTGCCAGCTCCCTCACGGGGGGCGAGGAGACCCAGTACTTC	CASSLTGGEETQYF
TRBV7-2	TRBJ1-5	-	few	TGTGCCAGCAGCTTAATGATGAGCCCCAATCAGCCCCAGCATTTT	CASSLMMSPNQPQHF
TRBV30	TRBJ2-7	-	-	TGTGCCTGCACTGAGTCCTACGAGCAGTACTTC	CACTESYEQYF
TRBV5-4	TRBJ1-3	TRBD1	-	TGTGCCAGCAGCCAAGGACAGGGGAGTTACGGAAACACCATATATTTT	CASSQGQGSYGNTIYF
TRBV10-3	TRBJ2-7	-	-	TGTGCCATCAAATTCGAGGGATCGTCGTACGAGCAGTACTTC	CAIKFEGSSYEQYF
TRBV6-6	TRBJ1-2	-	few	TGTGCCAGCAGTTTGGCACAGGTTGGCTATGGCTACACCTTC	CASSLAQVGYGYTF
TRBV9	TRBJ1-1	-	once	TGTGCCAGCAGCGTAGTCGGGAAGAATGATGAAGCTTTCTTT	CASSVVGKNDEAFF
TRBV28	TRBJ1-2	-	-	TGTGCCAGCAGAGAACCCTCCGGGGTTACTGGCTACACCTTC	CASREPSGVTGYTF
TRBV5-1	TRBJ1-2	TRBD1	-	TGCGCCAGCAGCTTAGCCGGGACAGGAGATTCCTATGGCTACACCTTC	CASSLAGTGDSYGYTF
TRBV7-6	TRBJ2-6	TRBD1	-	TGTGCCAGCAGCTTAGGGCGGTTGGGACAGGGGAATTCTGGGGCCAACGTCCTGACTTTC	CASSLGRLGQGNSGANVLTF
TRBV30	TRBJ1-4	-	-	TGTGCCTGGAATGGAGGGGCGGATGAAAAACTGTTTTTT	CAWNGGADEKLFF
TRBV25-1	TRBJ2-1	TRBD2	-	TGTGCCAGCAGTGAAGCAAGAACTAGCGGTTCGGCTTGGAATGAGCAGTTCTTC	CASSEARTSGSAWNEQFF
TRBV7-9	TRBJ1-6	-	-	TGTGCCAGCAGCTTAGTACAGTATAATTCACCCCTCCACTTT	CASSLVQYNSPLHF
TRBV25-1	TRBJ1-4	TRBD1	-	TGTGCCAGCAGTGGCCCGGGGACAGCAACTAATGAAAAACTGTTTTTT	CASSGPGTATNEKLFF
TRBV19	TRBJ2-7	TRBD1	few	TGTGCCAGTAGTGCCGGGACAGGGGGAATTAGCGAGCAGTACTTC	CASSAGTGGISEQYF
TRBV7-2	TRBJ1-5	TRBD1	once	TGTGCCAGCAGCAGGGACAGTTCCCGAGACCAGCCCCAGCATTTT	CASSRDSSRDQPQHF
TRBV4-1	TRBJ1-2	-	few	TGCGCCAGCAGCCAAGGCGACATCCGGGGAGACTATGGCTACACCTTC	CASSQGDIRGDYGYTF
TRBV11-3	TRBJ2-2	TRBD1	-	TGTGCCAGCAGCCTCGGGACAGGGGGCACCGGGGAGCTGTTTTTT	CASSLGTGGTGELFF
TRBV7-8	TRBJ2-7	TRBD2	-	TGTGCCAGCAGCTCGCCTACTAGCGGGAGGGCCGGTTTGTACGAGCAGTACTTC	CASSSPTSGRAGLYEQYF
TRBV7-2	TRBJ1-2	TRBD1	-	TGTGCCAGCAGCTCGGGACAGCGCAACTATGGCTACACCTTC	CASSSGQRNYGYTF
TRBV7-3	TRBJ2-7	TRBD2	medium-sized	TGTGCCAGCAGCCCGCAGGGCGGGAGCTCCTACGAGCAGTACTTC	CASSPQGGSSYEQYF
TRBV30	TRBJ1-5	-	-	TGTGCCTGGAGTGTGGCGGGTAATCAGCCCCAGCATTTT	CAWSVAGNQPQHF
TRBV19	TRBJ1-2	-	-	TGTGCCAGTCAGAGGCCCATAGCCGGAAACTATGGCTACACCTTC	CASQRPIAGNYGYTF